Listed below are T cell receptor beta chains from one sample, sequenced in a study of blood T cell repertoires in COVID-19. TCRdb's copy holds only in-frame clones and misses some; the assay was immunoSEQ multiplex PCR. Of approximately 180,000 clones listed, 80% to 90% are singletons. Input material: peripheral blood. These receptors were collected from a human donor with active or convalescent COVID-19. The donor label of this sample is uncertain. The CDR3 runs from the conserved cysteine through the conserved F or W. Fields, in order: J gene, D gene, clone size, V gene, CDR3 DNA, CDR3 protein. D genes are given only for firm matches. Rows give clone size only sometimes, using once, few, many, or a class for an expanded clone.

>TRBJ2-7|NA|few|TRBV12-3/TRBV12-4
TGTGCCAGCAGTTTTGCACTCTACGAGCAGTACTTC
CASSFALYEQYF
>TRBJ1-4|NA|once|TRBV12-3/TRBV12-4
TGTGCCAGCAGTTTTCCGGGAGGAGAAAAACTGTTTTTT
CASSFPGGEKLFF
>TRBJ1-3|NA|NA|TRBV6-5
TGTGCCAGCAGTTGGGGCGGTGGAAACACCATATATTTT
CASSWGGGNTIYF
>TRBJ1-1|NA|NA|TRBV6-4
TGTGCCAGCAGTGACTCTCCGGGCGGGAATACTGAAGCTTTCTTT
CASSDSPGGNTEAFF
>TRBJ1-6|NA|NA|TRBV7-9
TGTGCCAGCAGCTTAGAGGGCAGGGGTAATTCACCCCTCCACTTT
CASSLEGRGNSPLHF
>TRBJ2-7|NA|NA|TRBV25-1
TGTGCCAGCAGTTCCCTAGGCTACGAGCAGTACTTC
CASSSLGYEQYF
>TRBJ1-2|NA|NA|TRBV19
TGTGCCAGTAGTATAGACAGCGGAGCCTATGGCTACACCTTC
CASSIDSGAYGYTF
>TRBJ1-6|NA|NA|TRBV15
TGTGCCACCAGCAGAGGAGCAGGGCTTAACTCACCCCTCCACTTT
CATSRGAGLNSPLHF
>TRBJ2-7|NA|NA|TRBV5-1
TGCGCCAGCAGCTTGTCCTTCTCCTACGAGCAGTACTTC
CASSLSFSYEQYF
>TRBJ1-2|NA|NA|TRBV25-1
TGTGCCAGCAGCCCCCCCTCTGGCTTGGGGCGCGGCTACACCTTC
CASSPPSGLGRGYTF
>TRBJ2-1|TRBD2|NA|TRBV27
TGTGCCAGCACCCTGGGGACTAGCGGACCTATCGGCGTGGATGAGCAGTTCTTC
CASTLGTSGPIGVDEQFF
>TRBJ1-2|TRBD1|NA|TRBV3-1/TRBV3-2
TGTGCCAGCAGCACTCACAGGGGCAATAACTATGGCTACACCTTC
CASSTHRGNNYGYTF
>TRBJ2-1|NA|once|TRBV30
TGTGCCTGGAGTCTCCGGACTCCACGCTCCTACAATGAGCAGTTCTTC
CAWSLRTPRSYNEQFF
>TRBJ2-5|TRBD2|NA|TRBV10-3
TGTGCCATCAGTGAGTCAACTAGCGGGTACCAAGAGACCCAGTACTTC
CAISESTSGYQETQYF
>TRBJ2-7|TRBD1|NA|TRBV5-6
TGTGCCAGCAGCTGGGGACAGAGAGAGCAGTACTTC
CASSWGQREQYF
>TRBJ1-5|NA|NA|TRBV7-9
TGTGCCAGCAGCCGGTCGGCGGGGGGTAGCAATCAGCCCCAGCATTTT
CASSRSAGGSNQPQHF
>TRBJ1-1|TRBD1|NA|TRBV24-1
TGTGCCACCAGTGTGTCGACCGGGACAGGGGGCACTGAAGCTTTCTTT
CATSVSTGTGGTEAFF
>TRBJ2-1|NA|NA|TRBV19
TGTGCCAGTAGTATCTATTACAATGAGCAGTTCTTC
CASSIYYNEQFF
>TRBJ1-5|NA|NA|TRBV14
TGTGCCAGCAGCCGGTGGGAGGAGCCCCAGCATTTT
CASSRWEEPQHF
>TRBJ1-1|NA|NA|TRBV11-1
TGTGCCAGCAGCTTTTGGGCTGGGAACACTGAAGCTTTCTTT
CASSFWAGNTEAFF
>TRBJ2-1|NA|NA|TRBV11-3
TGTGCCAGCAGCTTAGTGGGTGTGAGCGGGACAGGAGGCAATGAGCAGTTCTTC
CASSLVGVSGTGGNEQFF
>TRBJ2-3|NA|NA|TRBV11-1
TGTGCCAGCAGCAAAGCCGACACAGATACGCAGTATTTT
CASSKADTDTQYF
>TRBJ1-1|TRBD1|NA|TRBV5-1
TGCGCCAGCAGCTTGGGATGGACAGGGGTCACTGAAGCTTTCTTT
CASSLGWTGVTEAFF
>TRBJ2-3|NA|few|TRBV4-2
TGTGCCAGCAGCCAAGTTCAGGGCGCGGCAGATACGCAGTATTTT
CASSQVQGAADTQYF
>TRBJ2-1|TRBD2|NA|TRBV6-5
TGTGCCAGCAGTCCGGGCGGGGGGGCCCCTGAGCAGTTCTTC
CASSPGGGAPEQFF
>TRBJ1-5|TRBD1|NA|TRBV2
TGTGCCAGCAGTAATTGGTTAGGGGGCGTTCAGCCCCAGCATTTT
CASSNWLGGVQPQHF
>TRBJ2-2|TRBD2|NA|TRBV5-1
TGCGCCAGCAGCTTGAATTCCCGGGGGGAGTGGATCGGGGAGCTGTTTTTT
CASSLNSRGEWIGELFF
>TRBJ2-7|NA|NA|TRBV5-1
TGCGCCAGCAGCTTTGGTCACGGCTCCTACGAGCAGTACTTC
CASSFGHGSYEQYF
>TRBJ1-6|TRBD1|once|TRBV30
TGTGCCCATAGGACAGGGCCCTTGTCACCCCTCCACTTT
CAHRTGPLSPLHF
>TRBJ2-3|TRBD1|few|TRBV3-1/TRBV3-2
TGTGCCAGCAGGTCAGGGGGCGGCACAGATACGCAGTATTTT
CASRSGGGTDTQYF
>TRBJ1-1|TRBD1|NA|TRBV24-1
TGTGCCACCAGTGACTCGGACAGGGGGCAAAGAGGAGCTTTCTTT
CATSDSDRGQRGAFF
>TRBJ2-3|NA|NA|TRBV7-2
TGTGCCAGCAGCTTTATACCACAGAGCACAGATACGCAGTATTTT
CASSFIPQSTDTQYF
>TRBJ2-7|TRBD2|once|TRBV3-1/TRBV3-2
TGTGCCAGCAGCCGAGGTGTAGCGGGGGGCAACGAGCAGTACTTC
CASSRGVAGGNEQYF
>TRBJ1-6|NA|NA|TRBV7-9
TGTGCCAGCAGCTCTAGGGCCAGGGGCGTTTCACCCCTCCACTTT
CASSSRARGVSPLHF
>TRBJ2-1|NA|NA|TRBV5-5
TGTGCCAGCAGCTTCGACCGACAGAGCTCCTACAATGAGCAGTTCTTC
CASSFDRQSSYNEQFF
>TRBJ1-2|TRBD1|NA|TRBV24-1
TGTGCCACCTCAGATAGGACAGGGGGAGTCTATGGCTACACCTTC
CATSDRTGGVYGYTF
>TRBJ2-7|NA|once|TRBV6-5
TGTGCCAGCGGGTCCGAGGCTTACTACGAGCAGTACTTC
CASGSEAYYEQYF
>TRBJ2-1|TRBD2|NA|TRBV7-9
TGTGCCAGCACTCTTAGCGGGGGGTACAATGAGCAGTTCTTC
CASTLSGGYNEQFF
>TRBJ2-7|TRBD2|NA|TRBV6-2/TRBV6-3
TGTGCCAGCAGCAAGCGGGGGAGCGAGCAGTACTTC
CASSKRGSEQYF